This T cell receptor beta chain appears in the sequencing data of a study of blood T cell repertoires in COVID-19. Study overall: Samples representing acute and convalescent COVID-19 were sourced from the United States, Italy and Spain.

There are 17 residues in the CDR3. Trimming took 5 bases from V and 3 from J; bases not matched to a gene: 15. Germline-derived CDR1 and CDR2 are MDHEN and SYDVKM. In the source study's methods: Estimation of nucleated cell counts relied on the amplification of reference gene primers. The assay was immunoSEQ multiplex PCR, and TCRdb's table has in-frame clones only and misses some. The V and J calls and the clone size are those of that table, but D and trimming were determined from the DNA. The sample shows roughly 120,000 clones, around 89% of them seen only once. Sequences were obtained from peripheral blood. The sequence derives from a man between 65 and 85 years old with active or convalescent COVID-19. V is TRBV28 and J is TRBJ2-7; 8 nucleotides match TRBD2. Here the CDR3 reads CASSVSGAHVSFYEQYF. The CDR3 region has the DNA TGTGCCAGCAGTGTTAGCGGGGCACATGTAAGCTTCTACGAGCAGTACTTC.